The 18 T cell receptor beta chains below were found in one sample sequenced in a study of T cells in Graves' hyperthyroidism and ophthalmopathy. TCR beta CDR3 region amplification was performed from RNA transcripts. TCR CDR3 underwent first-round RT-PCR with the HTBI primer set. Each CDR3 protein gets one entry after TCRdb re-called the multiplex PCR reads with MiXCR. The sample lists about 350,000 distinct CDR3 sequences; over 11% were seen once. The sequenced sample was blood. The source of these receptors is a woman in her thirties with Graves' hyperthyroidism.

This chain uses TRBV19 with TRBJ2-1; a possible D gene is TRBD2 (5 bases). In germline, CDR1 is LNHDA, CDR2 SQIVND (reference sequence). This CDR3 region has 15 residues. V lost 5 bases, J lost 3 bases, and 14 bases lay in between. In nucleotides, the CDR3 is TGTGCCAGTAGTCCCCAAACGGGGTTCTACAATGAGCAGTTCTTC. Its translation: CASSPQTGFYNEQFF. Looking up the rest from reference TRBV19 and TRBJ2-1 gives the full variable domain: DGGITQSPKYLFRKEGQNVTLSCEQNLNHDAMYWYRQDPGQGLRLIYYSQIVNDFQKGDIAEGYSVSREKKESFPLTVTSAQKNPTAFYLCASSPQTGFYNEQFFGPGTRLTVL.

In this sample, this clonotype turned up many times. The J gene is TRBJ1-3, the V gene TRBV11-1, with unresolved D. The CDR3 has 13 residues. Germline CDR1 and CDR2: SGHAT and FQDESV (reference sequence). The ends were cut back, 5 bases at V and 7 bases at J, with 12 bases in the middle. The CDR3 reads CASSATSMNTIYF. As DNA, the CDR3 is TGTGCCAGCAGCGCGACGTCGATGAACACCATATATTTT.

This clonotype was counted many times. V and J are TRBV12-3 or TRBV12-4 and TRBJ2-1, with D possibly matching TRBD2 (6 bases). The CDR3 extends over 17 amino acids. The V and J ends lost 3 bases and 0 bases respectively, with 15 bases between them. CDR3 region: CASSLRGRPSSYNEQFF. Written as DNA, the CDR3 is TGTGCCAGCAGTTTGCGTGGGAGGCCGAGCTCCTACAATGAGCAGTTCTTC.

This clonotype was seen at least ten times. The chain recombines TRBV6-1 with TRBJ1-5; 8 bases match TRBD1. The trim removed 5 bases at V and 3 bases at J, leaving 6 bases unmatched. The length of the CDR3 is 15 residues. Germline V CDR1 and CDR2: MNHNS, SASEGT. CDR3 loop: CASSKTGVDNQPQHF. The DNA of the CDR3 is TGTGCCAGCAGTAAGACAGGGGTCGACAATCAGCCCCAGCATTTT.

The rearrangement links TRBV24-1 to TRBJ2-3; 13 bases align to TRBD2. Germline CDR1 is KGHDR and CDR2 is SFDVKD. This CDR3 is 18 amino acids long. V shed 4 bases, J shed 4 bases, and the junction held 10 bases outside the gene matches. The CDR3 reads CATSDPGLAGSYADTQYF. The CDR3 nucleotides read TGTGCCACCAGTGACCCGGGACTAGCGGGGAGCTACGCAGATACGCAGTATTTT.

Ten or more counts support this clonotype. V usage is TRBV6-2 or TRBV6-3 and J usage is TRBJ2-7, with 8 nucleotides matching TRBD2. Germline trimming cut 6 bases from V and 2 bases from J; bases unmatched to any gene: 3. The germline V gene has CDR1 MNHEY and CDR2 SVGEGT. This CDR3 is 13 amino acids long. The CDR3 bases are TGTGCCAGCAGGATTAGCGGGACCTACGAGCAGTACTTC. Translation gives CASRISGTYEQYF.

This clonotype has more than one count but fewer than ten. The chain is built from TRBV19 and TRBJ1-5; D not resolved. Trimming left V 5 bases short and J 6 bases short, with 11 bases between. The CDR3 runs to 13 residues. Germline CDR1 reads LNHDA; CDR2 reads SQIVND (reference sequence). The CDR3 sequence: CASSSLSGQPQHF. The CDR3 DNA follows: TGTGCCAGTAGTTCATTATCGGGTCAGCCCCAGCATTTT. The whole variable domain, remainder taken from reference TRBV19 and TRBJ1-5, is DGGITQSPKYLFRKEGQNVTLSCEQNLNHDAMYWYRQDPGQGLRLIYYSQIVNDFQKGDIAEGYSVSREKKESFPLTVTSAQKNPTAFYLCASSSLSGQPQHFGDGTRLSIL.

This clonotype was observed a handful of times. J is TRBJ2-7 and V is TRBV6-1; 7 bases are a match to TRBD1. CDR1 and CDR2 (germline): MNHNS, SASEGT. CDR3 length equals 13 residues. V lost 10 bases and J lost 0; bases outside the gene matches: 6. The CDR3 loop reads CATMTGSSYEQYF. As DNA, the CDR3 is TGTGCCACCATGACAGGGAGCTCCTACGAGCAGTACTTC.

V gene TRBV2 combines with J gene TRBJ2-7, with 10 bases that match TRBD2. V lost 5 bases to trimming and J lost 5 bases; unmatched junction nucleotides: 6. The CDR3 covers 14 residues. Germline assignment: CDR1 SNHLY and CDR2 FYNNEI. The CDR3 protein is CASSSGRAVHEQYF. Written as DNA, the CDR3 is TGTGCCAGCAGTAGCGGGAGGGCGGTCCACGAGCAGTACTTC. Supplemented by reference TRBV2 and TRBJ2-7, the full variable domain reads EPEVTQTPSHQVTQMGQEVILRCVPISNHLYFYWYRQILGQKVEFLVSFYNNEISEKSEIFDDQFSVERPDGSNFTLKIRSTKLEDSAMYFCASSSGRAVHEQYFGPGTRLTVT.

This clonotype was seen many times. V gene TRBV7-2 combines with J gene TRBJ1-3, with D possibly matching TRBD1 (5 bases). The CDR3 has 15 residues. Trimming pared 0 bases from V and 2 bases from J, leaving 8 bases between. The V gene's germline CDR1 is SGHTA and CDR2 FQGNSA. CDR3 bases: TGTGCCAGCAGCTTAGCTGGGGGGACTGGAAACACCATATATTTT. Protein product: CASSLAGGTGNTIYF.

The chain combines TRBV7-9 with TRBJ2-2; possibly TRBD1 for D (5 bases). Germline V CDR1 and CDR2: SEHNR, FQNEAQ (reference sequence). The CDR3 extends over 14 amino acids. V was trimmed by 3 bases and J by 5 bases, leaving 10 bases between them. CDR3 sequence (DNA): TGTGCCAGCAGCTTCCAGGGTTGGACCGGGGAGCTGTTTTTT. It specifies CASSFQGWTGELFF.

This clonotype was recorded many times. The chain has TRBV5-1 and TRBJ2-7; 9 nucleotides match TRBD2. Germline assignment: CDR1 SGHRS and CDR2 YFSETQ. The CDR3 contains 15 residues. J lost 3 bases, V lost 4 bases, and 8 bases had no gene match. This CDR3 is CASSLGLATLYEQYF. The CDR3, as DNA: TGCGCCAGCAGCCTCGGACTAGCGACCCTCTACGAGCAGTACTTC.

Ten or more counts support this clonotype. The chain recombines TRBV12-3 or TRBV12-4 with TRBJ2-1; 16 nucleotides line up with TRBD2. The CDR3 is made up of 18 amino acids. After removal of 2 bases from V and 9 bases from J, the junction contained 10 bases not matched to a gene. The CDR3 region has the DNA TGTGCCAGCAGTTTAAAGACGCAGGGACTAGCGGGAGGGCTTGAGCAGTTCTTC. Protein sequence: CASSLKTQGLAGGLEQFF.

This clonotype was seen ten or more times. The gene calls are TRBV12-3 or TRBV12-4 and TRBJ2-7; possible D gene TRBD2, 5 bases. V shed 5 bases and J shed 7 bases, with 9 bases lying between them. This CDR3 contains 11 residues. In DNA form, the CDR3 reads TGTGCCAGCAGTGCGGGCCGAGAGCAGTACTTC. Its translation: CASSAGREQYF.

With regard to this clonotype: Compared with germline, one end of the junction differs, possibly owing to a read error. The chain uses TRBV7-9 and TRBJ2-6; the match to TRBD1 covers 8 bases. The CDR3 has 19 residues. The germline CDR1 and CDR2 sequences are SEHNR and FQNEAQ (reference sequence). The CDR3 loop reads CASSLVAGTGGSGANVPTF. The CDR3, as DNA: TGTGCCAGCAGCTTAGTGGCCGGGACAGGTGGCTCTGGGGCCAACGTCCCGACTTTC. The complete variable domain, with remaining parts taken from reference TRBV7-9 and TRBJ2-6, reads DTGVSQNPRHKITKRGQNVTFRCDPISEHNRLYWYRQTLGQGPEFLTYFQNEAQLEKSRLLSDRFSAERPKGSFSTLEIQRTEQGDSAMYLCASSLVAGTGGSGANVPTFGAGSRLTVL.

Ten or more counts support this clonotype. This chain connects TRBV7-9 to TRBJ2-7; 9 bases are a match to TRBD2. The CDR3 covers 13 residues. The junction had 0 bases not matched to a gene; V was cut back by 5 bases and J by 1 base. CDR1 and CDR2 (germline): SEHNR, FQNEAQ (reference sequence). The CDR3 spells CASSGLASYEQYF. Written as DNA, the CDR3 is TGTGCCAGCAGCGGACTAGCGTCCTACGAGCAGTACTTC.

This rearrangement joins TRBV28 to TRBJ2-3; D uncertain. V gave up 7 bases and J gave up 1 base, with 6 bases separating them. The CDR3 has 12 amino acids. Germline loops: CDR1 MDHEN, CDR2 SYDVKM. The CDR3 nucleotides read TGTGCCAGCATGGAGCGCACAGATACGCAGTATTTT. It is translated as CASMERTDTQYF.

V is TRBV10-1 and J is TRBJ2-2, with TRBD2 as a possible D gene (6 bases). V lost 6 bases to trimming and J lost 6 bases, with 14 bases between them. This CDR3 comprises 14 residues. Germline CDR1 WNHNN, CDR2 SYGVQD (reference sequence). This CDR3 is CASRADRRAGELFF. CDR3 bases: TGCGCCAGCAGAGCGGATAGGAGGGCCGGGGAGCTGTTTTTT.